Included here is one T cell receptor beta chain sequence, with context. The data were taken from a study of shared clonotypes between healthy human individuals. The overall study: Donors had three CD4 naive, three CD4 memory, two CD8 naive and one CD8 memory plate apiece.

Data came from immunoSEQ multiplex PCR; TCRdb stores just in-frame clones and leaves some out. The table shows 2 million to 3 million clones, with approximately 94% occurring only once. This CDR3 has 13 amino acids. The germline V gene encodes CDR1 MNHEY and CDR2 SVGAGI. This clonotype originated in a man younger than 30 in good health. Some clones in this sample may be carry-over from other donors' samples. Sequenced input: naive CD4+ T cells from PBMCs. Regarding subset: CD45RA+ positively selected. This chain links TRBV6-5 with TRBJ2-5, with D possibly being TRBD1 (6 bases). TRBJ2-7 explains the end of the DNA better; the J call may be wrong. CDR3 DNA: TGTGCCAGCAGTGAAGGGGGCTCCTACGAGCAGTACTTC. The encoded protein is CASSEGGSYEQYF.